The sequence of this T cell receptor (beta chain) was determined in a study of blood T cell repertoires in COVID-19. Study-level information: T cells, B-cell-depleted T cells, or PBMCs provided the cDNA or gDNA that served as material.

The V gene end was trimmed by 6 bases and the J gene end by 6 bases; junction bases not matched to a gene: 7. Germline values: CDR1 SGHAT, CDR2 FQNNGV. The length of the CDR3 is 15 residues. Methods used by the authors: Nucleated cell counts were estimated from reference gene primer amplification. The assay was immunoSEQ multiplex PCR, and TCRdb's table has in-frame clones only and misses some. V, J and clone size derive from that table, while D and trimming were established from the DNA sequence. This table holds roughly 260,000 clones, roughly 86% found once. Sequenced: PBMCs or T cells enriched from blood (not recorded which). The receptor comes from a woman younger than 35 who had recovered from COVID-19. The V gene is TRBV11-2, the J gene TRBJ2-1, with 11 positions matching TRBD1. CDR3 region: CASRSPGQGGNEQFF. The DNA for the CDR3 is TGTGCCAGCAGATCACCGGGACAGGGGGGCAATGAGCAGTTCTTC.